A selection of T cell receptor beta chains follows, all from one sample in a study of blood T cell repertoires in COVID-19. Assay used: immunoSEQ multiplex PCR; TCRdb lists only in-frame clones, some missing. Of hundreds of thousands of clones listed, 75% to 90% are singletons. The sample was PBMCs or T cells enriched from blood (not recorded which). The receptors originated from a woman between 35 and 50 years old with acute COVID-19. Each CDR3 is given with its conserved first and last residue. Each record gives: V gene, D gene, J gene, CDR3 length, clone size, CDR3 protein. D genes are given only for firm matches. Not all rows give a size; the values are once, few, many and, for expanded clones, a class.

TRBV2	TRBD2	TRBJ2-3	15	few	CASAQSGTSGDTQYF
TRBV11-3	TRBD2	TRBJ2-7	13	NA	CASSSGTSYEQYF
TRBV29-1	TRBD2	TRBJ2-5	15	NA	CSDILAGGPRETQYF
TRBV5-4	NA	TRBJ1-2	13	NA	CASSPTGVNGYTF
TRBV27	NA	TRBJ2-1	12	NA	CASSTGWNEQFF
TRBV28	NA	TRBJ2-1	11	NA	CASFNYNEQFF
TRBV2	NA	TRBJ2-7	11	NA	CASRWEYEQYF
TRBV5-1	TRBD2	TRBJ2-3	16	NA	CASSYFAGGTTDTQYF
TRBV9	NA	TRBJ2-1	16	NA	CASSVGVSGPYNEQFF
TRBV6-5	TRBD1	TRBJ1-1	14	once	CASDWGTGHTEAFF
TRBV19	NA	TRBJ1-3	13	NA	CATRDISGNTIYF
TRBV29-1	TRBD2	TRBJ2-1	15	NA	CSVETSRRSYNEQFF
TRBV7-9	TRBD2	TRBJ2-2	16	NA	CASSPDILAGTGELFF
TRBV6-5	TRBD2	TRBJ2-3	16	NA	CASSSPTSGSPDTQYF
TRBV14	TRBD2	TRBJ2-1	17	NA	CASSQGLAASSYNEQFF
TRBV10-3	NA	TRBJ2-3	13	NA	CAISARATDTQYF